The next 7 T cell receptor beta chains were all read from a single sample in a study of blood T cell repertoires in COVID-19. Libraries were prepared by immunoSEQ multiplex PCR; TCRdb keeps only in-frame clonotypes and omits some of them. The data contain 180,000 or so clones, 78% of them singletons. Source material: peripheral blood. Every receptor here comes from a woman aged 80 or over with active or convalescent COVID-19.

The CDR3 is CASSLDQWRYSQSYGYTF. Here the CDR3 DNA reads TGTGCCAGCAGCCTGGACCAATGGAGGTACAGCCAGAGCTATGGCTACACCTTC. V is TRBV5-6 and J is TRBJ1-2; no firm D call. CDR1 and CDR2 from the germline V gene are SGHDT and YYEEEE. V was shortened by 4 bases and J by 4 bases, with 26 bases between the two germline ends. The length of the CDR3 is 18 residues.

The chain couples TRBV19 to TRBJ2-3; TRBD2 might be the D (5 bases). Trimming cost V 0 bases and J 3 bases, with 7 bases left between them. Per the germline V gene, CDR1 is LNHDA and CDR2 is SQIVND (reference sequence). The CDR3 is 14 residues long. The CDR3 bases are TGTGCCAGTAGTATAGACCGGGGTACAGATACGCAGTATTTT. Translating it yields CASSIDRGTDTQYF.

V and J are TRBV4-2 and TRBJ2-5; 16 nucleotides align to TRBD2. Per the germline V gene, CDR1 is LGHNA and CDR2 is YNFKEQ. This CDR3 is 21 amino acids long. Trimming took 4 bases from V and 4 from J; bases not matched to a gene: 18. CDR3 loop: CASSLVGTSGGAELGAETQYF. In nucleotides, the CDR3 is TGTGCCAGCAGCCTCGTGGGGACTAGCGGGGGGGCCGAGTTGGGTGCAGAGACCCAGTACTTC.

The chain couples TRBV9 to TRBJ2-3, with 9 positions matching TRBD1. Germline V lookup: CDR1 SGDLS, CDR2 YYNGEE. There are 15 residues in the CDR3. The junction had 2 bases not matched to a gene; V was cut back by 0 bases and J by 3 bases. The CDR3 is CASSVGDRVTDTQYF. The CDR3 DNA sequence: TGTGCCAGCAGCGTAGGGGACAGGGTAACAGATACGCAGTATTTT. The whole variable domain, filled in from reference TRBV9 and TRBJ2-3, reads DSGVTQTPKHLITATGQRVTLRCSPRSGDLSVYWYQQSLDQGLQFLIQYYNGEERAKGNILERFSAQQFPDLHSELNLSSLELGDSALYFCASSVGDRVTDTQYFGPGTRLTVL.

This chain's CDR3 is CASSFGGPDSGNTIYF. Here the CDR3 DNA reads TGTGCCAGCAGCTTCGGGGGACCAGACTCTGGAAACACCATATATTTT. V gene TRBV5-4 combines with J gene TRBJ1-3, with D perhaps TRBD1 (5 bases). The CDR3 extends over 16 amino acids. Germline CDR1 and CDR2: SGHNT and YYREEE (reference sequence). V shed 2 bases and J shed 0 bases, with 12 bases lying between them.

This sequence joins TRBV5-8 and TRBJ1-1; no definite D call. V was shortened by 6 bases and J by 11 bases, with 14 bases between the two germline ends. CDR3 length equals 11 residues. Germline V CDR1 and CDR2: SGHTS, YDEGEE. The CDR3 here is CASNSRVLAFF. In DNA form, the CDR3 reads TGTGCCAGCAACTCCCGGGTGCTTGCTTTCTTT. Based on the CDR3 plus reference TRBV5-8 and TRBJ1-1, the full variable domain is EAGVTQSPTHLIKTRGQQATLRCSPISGHTSVYWYQQALGLGLQFLLWYDEGEERNRGNFPPRFSGRQFPNYSSELNVNALELEDSALYLCASNSRVLAFFGQGTRLTVV.

The sample holds a few counts of this clone. The chain links TRBV25-1 to TRBJ2-7; unclear D gene. This CDR3 is 13 amino acids long. CDR1 and CDR2 from the germline V gene are MGHDK and SYGVNS. V lost 11 bases to trimming and J lost 0 bases, with 14 bases between them. CDR3: CAAARGSSYEQYF. For the CDR3, the DNA is TGTGCCGCAGCTCGCGGCAGCTCCTACGAGCAGTACTTC.